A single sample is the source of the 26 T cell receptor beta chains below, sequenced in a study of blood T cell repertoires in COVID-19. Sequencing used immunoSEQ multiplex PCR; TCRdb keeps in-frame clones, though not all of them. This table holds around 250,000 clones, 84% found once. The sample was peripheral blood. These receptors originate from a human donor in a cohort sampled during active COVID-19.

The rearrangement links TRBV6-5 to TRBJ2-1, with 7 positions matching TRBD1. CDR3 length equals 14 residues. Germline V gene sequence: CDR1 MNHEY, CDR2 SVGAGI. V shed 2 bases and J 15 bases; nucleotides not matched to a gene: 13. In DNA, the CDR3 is TGTGCCAGCAGTTACCAAACCCGGACAGGTCGGGTGTTCTTC. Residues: CASSYQTRTGRVFF.

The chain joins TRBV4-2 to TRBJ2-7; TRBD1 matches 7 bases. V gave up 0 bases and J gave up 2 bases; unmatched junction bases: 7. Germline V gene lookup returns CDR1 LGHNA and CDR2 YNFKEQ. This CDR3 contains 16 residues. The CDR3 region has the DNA TGTGCCAGCAGCCAAGACCTCGGGACAGCCCCCTACGAGCAGTACTTC. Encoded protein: CASSQDLGTAPYEQYF.

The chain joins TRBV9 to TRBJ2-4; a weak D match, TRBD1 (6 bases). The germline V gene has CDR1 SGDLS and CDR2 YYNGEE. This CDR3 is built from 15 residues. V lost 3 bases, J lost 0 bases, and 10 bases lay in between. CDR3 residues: CASSGVGQAKNIQYF. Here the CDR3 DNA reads TGTGCCAGCAGCGGAGTGGGACAAGCCAAAAACATTCAGTACTTC.

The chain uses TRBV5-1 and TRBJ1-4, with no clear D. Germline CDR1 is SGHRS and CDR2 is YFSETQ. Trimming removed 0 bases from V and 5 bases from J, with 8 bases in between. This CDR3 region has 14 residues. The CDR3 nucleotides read TGCGCCAGCAGCTTGGCCGGAGGGAATGAAAAACTGTTTTTT. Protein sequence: CASSLAGGNEKLFF.

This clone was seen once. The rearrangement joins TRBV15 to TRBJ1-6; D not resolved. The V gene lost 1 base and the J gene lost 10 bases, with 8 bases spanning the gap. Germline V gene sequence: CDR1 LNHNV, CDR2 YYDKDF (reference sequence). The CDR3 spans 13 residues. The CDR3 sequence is CATSRGGDSPLHF. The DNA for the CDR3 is TGTGCCACCAGCAGAGGGGGAGACTCACCCCTCCACTTT.

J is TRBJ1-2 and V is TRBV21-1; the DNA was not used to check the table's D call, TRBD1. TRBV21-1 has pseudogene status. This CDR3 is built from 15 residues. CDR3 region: CASSYRGPSVDGYTF. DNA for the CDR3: TGTGCCAGCAGCTACAGGGGGCCCTCAGTGGATGGCTACACCTTC.

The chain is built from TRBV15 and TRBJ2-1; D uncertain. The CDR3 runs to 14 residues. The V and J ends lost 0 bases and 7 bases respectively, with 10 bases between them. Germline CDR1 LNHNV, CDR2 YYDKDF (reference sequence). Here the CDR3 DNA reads TGTGCCACCAGCAGAGATCGTTTCGGGAATGAGCAGTTCTTC. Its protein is CATSRDRFGNEQFF.

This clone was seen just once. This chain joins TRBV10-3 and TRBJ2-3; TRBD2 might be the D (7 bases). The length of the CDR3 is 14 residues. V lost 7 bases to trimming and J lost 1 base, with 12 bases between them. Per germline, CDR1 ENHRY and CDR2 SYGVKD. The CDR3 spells CAITAGAGTDTQYF. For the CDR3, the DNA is TGTGCCATCACGGCGGGGGCTGGCACAGATACGCAGTATTTT.

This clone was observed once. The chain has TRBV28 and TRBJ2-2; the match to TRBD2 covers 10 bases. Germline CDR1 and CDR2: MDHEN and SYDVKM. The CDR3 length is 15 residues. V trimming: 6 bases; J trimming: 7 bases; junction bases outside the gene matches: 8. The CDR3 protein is CASRAGGREGGELFF. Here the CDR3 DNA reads TGTGCCAGCAGAGCGGGGGGGCGAGAGGGCGGGGAGCTGTTTTTT.

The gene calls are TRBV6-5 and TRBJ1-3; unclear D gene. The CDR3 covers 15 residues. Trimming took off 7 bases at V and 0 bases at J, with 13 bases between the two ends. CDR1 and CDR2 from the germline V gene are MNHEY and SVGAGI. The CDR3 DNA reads TGTGCCAGCACCGCTGGCAGTTACTCTGGAAACACCATATATTTT. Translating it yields CASTAGSYSGNTIYF.

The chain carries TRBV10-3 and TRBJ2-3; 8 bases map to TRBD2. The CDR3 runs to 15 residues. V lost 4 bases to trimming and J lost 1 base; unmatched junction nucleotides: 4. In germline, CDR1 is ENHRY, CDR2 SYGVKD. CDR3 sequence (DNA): TGTGCCATCAGTGTCAATAGCGGGGGCACAGATACGCAGTATTTT. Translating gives CAISVNSGGTDTQYF.

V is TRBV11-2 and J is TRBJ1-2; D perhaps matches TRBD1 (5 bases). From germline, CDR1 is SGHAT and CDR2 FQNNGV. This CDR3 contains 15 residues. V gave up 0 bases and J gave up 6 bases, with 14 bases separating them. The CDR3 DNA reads TGTGCCAGCAGCTTAGATCGGTGGGACTTAAATGGCTACACCTTC. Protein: CASSLDRWDLNGYTF.

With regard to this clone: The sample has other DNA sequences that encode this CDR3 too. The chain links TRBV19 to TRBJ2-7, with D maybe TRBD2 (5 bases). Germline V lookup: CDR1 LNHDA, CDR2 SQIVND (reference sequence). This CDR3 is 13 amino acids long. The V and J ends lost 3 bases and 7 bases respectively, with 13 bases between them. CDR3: CASSIVGVGEQYF. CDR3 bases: TGTGCCAGTAGTATTGTCGGGGTCGGGGAGCAGTACTTC.

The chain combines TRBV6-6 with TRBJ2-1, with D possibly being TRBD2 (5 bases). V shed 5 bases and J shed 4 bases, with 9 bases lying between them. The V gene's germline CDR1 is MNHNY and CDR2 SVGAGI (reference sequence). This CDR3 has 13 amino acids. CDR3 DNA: TGTGCCAGCAGTCCCGGACTTTACAATGAGCAGTTCTTC. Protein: CASSPGLYNEQFF.

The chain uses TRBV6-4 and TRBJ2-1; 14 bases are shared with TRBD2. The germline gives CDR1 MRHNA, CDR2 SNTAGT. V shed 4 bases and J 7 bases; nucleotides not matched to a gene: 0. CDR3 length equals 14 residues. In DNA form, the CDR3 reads TGTGCCAGCAGTGGGACTAGCGGGGGGAATGAGCAGTTCTTC. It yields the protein CASSGTSGGNEQFF.

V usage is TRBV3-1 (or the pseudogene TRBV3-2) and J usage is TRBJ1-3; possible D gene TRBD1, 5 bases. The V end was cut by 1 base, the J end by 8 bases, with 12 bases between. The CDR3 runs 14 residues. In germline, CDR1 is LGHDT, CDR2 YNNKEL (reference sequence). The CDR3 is CASSQVPREYTIYF. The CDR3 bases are TGTGCCAGCAGCCAAGTACCCAGGGAATACACCATATATTTT.

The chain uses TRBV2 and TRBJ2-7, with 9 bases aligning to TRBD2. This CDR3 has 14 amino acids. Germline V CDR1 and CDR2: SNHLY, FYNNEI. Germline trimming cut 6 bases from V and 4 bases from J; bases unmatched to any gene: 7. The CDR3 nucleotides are TGTGCCAGCAGCTCCGGGACTAGCAGTTACGAGCAGTACTTC. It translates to CASSSGTSSYEQYF.

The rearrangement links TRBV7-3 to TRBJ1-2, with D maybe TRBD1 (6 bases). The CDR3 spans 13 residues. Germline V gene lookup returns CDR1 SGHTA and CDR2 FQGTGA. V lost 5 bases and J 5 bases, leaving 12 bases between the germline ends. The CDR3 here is CASSRETGYGYTF. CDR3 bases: TGTGCCAGCAGCCGAGAGACAGGATATGGCTACACCTTC.

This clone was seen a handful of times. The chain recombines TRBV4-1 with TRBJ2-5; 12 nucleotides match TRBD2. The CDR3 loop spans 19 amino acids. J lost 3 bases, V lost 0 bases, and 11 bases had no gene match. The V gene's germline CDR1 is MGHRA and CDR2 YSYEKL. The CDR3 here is CASSQDFLAGGPIKETQYF. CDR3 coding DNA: TGCGCCAGCAGCCAAGATTTCCTAGCGGGAGGGCCTATAAAAGAGACCCAGTACTTC.

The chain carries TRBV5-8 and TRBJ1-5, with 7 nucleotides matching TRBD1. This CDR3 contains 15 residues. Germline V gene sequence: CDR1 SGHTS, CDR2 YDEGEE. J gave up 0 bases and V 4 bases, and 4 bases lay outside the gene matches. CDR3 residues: CASSPTGFSNQPQHF. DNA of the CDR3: TGTGCCAGCAGCCCGACAGGGTTTAGCAATCAGCCCCAGCATTTT.

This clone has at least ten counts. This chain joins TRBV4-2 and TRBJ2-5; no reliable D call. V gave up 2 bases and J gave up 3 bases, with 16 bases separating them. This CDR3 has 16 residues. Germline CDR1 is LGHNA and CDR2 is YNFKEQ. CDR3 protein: CASSQLPLGSEETQYF. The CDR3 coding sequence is TGTGCCAGCAGCCAACTCCCTCTCGGCAGCGAAGAGACCCAGTACTTC.

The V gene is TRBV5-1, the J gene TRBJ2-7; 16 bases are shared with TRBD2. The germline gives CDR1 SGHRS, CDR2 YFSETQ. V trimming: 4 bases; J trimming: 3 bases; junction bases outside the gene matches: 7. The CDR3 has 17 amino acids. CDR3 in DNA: TGCGCCAGCAGCCCGGGACTAGCGGGGGGGCTTGGCTACGAGCAGTACTTC. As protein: CASSPGLAGGLGYEQYF.

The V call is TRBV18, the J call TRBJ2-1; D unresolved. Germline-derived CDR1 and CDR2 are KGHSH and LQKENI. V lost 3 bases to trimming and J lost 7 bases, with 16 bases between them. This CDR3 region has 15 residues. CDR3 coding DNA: TGTGCCAGCTCACCGGGCATAGGCCCTCCAAATGAGCAGTTCTTC. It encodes CASSPGIGPPNEQFF.

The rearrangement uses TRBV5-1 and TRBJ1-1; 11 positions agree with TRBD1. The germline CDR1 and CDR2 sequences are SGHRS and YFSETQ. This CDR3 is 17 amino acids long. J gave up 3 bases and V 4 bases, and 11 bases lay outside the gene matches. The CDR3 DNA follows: TGCGCCAGCAGCCTAATTCCGGGACAGGGGGTTTACACTGAAGCTTTCTTT. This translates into CASSLIPGQGVYTEAFF. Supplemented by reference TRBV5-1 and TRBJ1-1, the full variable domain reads KAGVTQTPRYLIKTRGQQVTLSCSPISGHRSVSWYQQTPGQGLQFLFEYFSETQRNKGNFPGRFSGRQFSNSRSEMNVSTLELGDSALYLCASSLIPGQGVYTEAFFGQGTRLTVV.

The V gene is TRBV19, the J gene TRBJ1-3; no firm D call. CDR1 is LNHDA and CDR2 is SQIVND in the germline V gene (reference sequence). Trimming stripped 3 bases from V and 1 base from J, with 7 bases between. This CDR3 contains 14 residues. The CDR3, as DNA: TGTGCCAGTAGTATTTCCCATTCTGGAAACACCATATATTTT. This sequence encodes CASSISHSGNTIYF. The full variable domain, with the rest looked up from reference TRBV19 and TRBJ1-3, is DGGITQSPKYLFRKEGQNVTLSCEQNLNHDAMYWYRQDPGQGLRLIYYSQIVNDFQKGDIAEGYSVSREKKESFPLTVTSAQKNPTAFYLCASSISHSGNTIYFGEGSWLTVV.

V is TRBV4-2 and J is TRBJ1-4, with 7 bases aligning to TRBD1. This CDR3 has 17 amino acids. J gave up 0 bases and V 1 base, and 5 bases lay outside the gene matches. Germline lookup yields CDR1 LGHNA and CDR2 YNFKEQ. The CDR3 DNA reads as TGTGCCAGCAGCCAAGCTGACAGGGTCTCAACTAATGAAAAACTGTTTTTT. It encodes CASSQADRVSTNEKLFF.